Below, 15 T cell receptor beta chains from the same sample are listed, as sequenced in a study of T cell responses to AZD1222 COVID-19 vaccine. Using immunoSEQ multiplex PCR, the repertoire was profiled, and TCRdb retains in-frame clones only, with some absent. The table records 54,000 or so clones, 80% to 90% of them present only once. Specimen: peripheral blood, collected on day 0 of AZD1222 vaccination. The receptors stem from an adult in good health.

V is TRBV28 and J is TRBJ2-1, with 8 positions matching TRBD2. Trimming took 5 bases from V and 10 from J; bases not matched to a gene: 13. Per germline, CDR1 MDHEN and CDR2 SYDVKM. This CDR3 region has 15 residues. This chain's CDR3 is CASSLIREGPKEQFF. The CDR3, as DNA: TGTGCCAGCAGTCTCATACGGGAGGGCCCGAAGGAGCAGTTCTTC.

The V call is TRBV28, the J call TRBJ1-1; unclear D gene. The CDR3 totals 13 residues. Germline V lookup: CDR1 MDHEN, CDR2 SYDVKM. The V and J ends lost 7 bases and 1 base respectively, with 10 bases between them. This chain's CDR3 is CASTPSPNTEAFF. Written as DNA, the CDR3 is TGTGCCAGCACCCCCTCCCCGAACACTGAAGCTTTCTTT.

The CDR3 here is CASRFLSDRVKETQYF. CDR3 DNA: TGTGCCAGCAGGTTCCTGAGCGACAGGGTGAAAGAGACCCAGTACTTC. The chain links TRBV5-6 to TRBJ2-5; 7 nucleotides match TRBD1. Trimming at V came to 5 bases and at J to 3 bases, leaving 13 bases not matched to a gene. The CDR3 covers 16 residues. Looked up from germline, CDR1 is SGHDT and CDR2 is YYEEEE.

This chain connects TRBV3-1 (or the pseudogene TRBV3-2) to TRBJ1-5; D is possibly TRBD1 (5 bases). Trimming cost V 0 bases and J 6 bases, with 12 bases left between them. Germline CDR1 and CDR2: LGHDT and YNNKEL (reference sequence). This CDR3 contains 15 residues. The DNA of the CDR3 is TGTGCCAGCAGCCAAGACCGAGGGGTTGGTCAGCCCCAGCATTTT. It codes for CASSQDRGVGQPQHF.

V gene TRBV19 combines with J gene TRBJ2-2; 8 bases agree with TRBD2. V gave up 7 bases and J gave up 2 bases; unmatched junction bases: 6. The CDR3 spans 15 residues. CDR1 is LNHDA, CDR2 SQIVND, per germline (reference sequence). The CDR3: CASTWAGGNTGELFF. CDR3 in DNA: TGTGCCAGTACTTGGGCGGGGGGAAACACCGGGGAGCTGTTTTTT.

J is TRBJ1-1 and V is TRBV28; 7 bases are shared with TRBD1. CDR3 length: 14 amino acids. CDR1 is MDHEN, CDR2 SYDVKM, per germline. The V and J ends lost 6 bases and 1 base, in that order; junction bases with no gene match: 5. The CDR3, as DNA: TGTGCCAGCAGGTCAGGGGGGAAGAACACTGAAGCTTTCTTT. It specifies CASRSGGKNTEAFF.

The chain links TRBV5-1 to TRBJ2-5; 9 bases match TRBD2. Per germline, CDR1 SGHRS and CDR2 YFSETQ. The CDR3 is 15 residues long. V gave up 4 bases and J gave up 5 bases; unmatched junction bases: 9. The CDR3 protein is CASSPIAGVGETQYF. In DNA form, the CDR3 reads TGCGCCAGCAGCCCCATAGCGGGAGTCGGGGAGACCCAGTACTTC. Filled out from reference TRBV5-1 and TRBJ2-5, the complete variable domain reads KAGVTQTPRYLIKTRGQQVTLSCSPISGHRSVSWYQQTPGQGLQFLFEYFSETQRNKGNFPGRFSGRQFSNSRSEMNVSTLELGDSALYLCASSPIAGVGETQYFGPGTRLLVL.

This rearrangement joins TRBV6-6 to TRBJ2-1; D possibly corresponds to TRBD2 (5 bases). The CDR3 consists of 15 residues. V was cut by 4 bases and J by 0 bases, with 10 bases left in between. The germline V gene encodes CDR1 MNHNY and CDR2 SVGAGI (reference sequence). CDR3 coding DNA: TGTGCCAGCAGTTCCCTAGCAGCCTCCTACAATGAGCAGTTCTTC. Translation gives CASSSLAASYNEQFF.

The chain combines TRBV30 with TRBJ1-2, with unresolved D. Trimming shortened V by 7 bases and J by 7 bases, and 10 bases separated the two germline ends. Germline V lookup: CDR1 GTSNPN, CDR2 SVGIG (reference sequence). The CDR3 consists of 10 residues. CDR3 loop: CASRSGGYTF. Written as DNA, the CDR3 is TGTGCCTCTCGTAGTGGTGGCTACACCTTC.

The chain employs TRBV7-3 and TRBJ2-1, with TRBD2 matching over 7 bases. V shed 0 bases, J shed 4 bases, and the junction held 6 bases outside the gene matches. CDR3 length: 16 residues. Germline V gene lookup returns CDR1 SGHTA and CDR2 FQGTGA. For the CDR3, the DNA is TGTGCCAGCAGCTTAACGGGGAGGGGATCGTACAATGAGCAGTTCTTC. Translating gives CASSLTGRGSYNEQFF.

The chain has TRBV28 and TRBJ1-1; D is unresolved. Germline V gene lookup returns CDR1 MDHEN and CDR2 SYDVKM. Trimming left V 7 bases short and J 5 bases short, with 20 bases between. The CDR3 is 15 amino acids. The CDR3 region is CASNPHSGLGTEAFF. CDR3 coding DNA: TGTGCCAGCAACCCCCACTCCGGGCTAGGAACTGAAGCTTTCTTT.

This chain links TRBV7-9 with TRBJ2-3; D is perhaps TRBD1 (6 bases). V dropped 6 bases and J dropped 6 bases, with 16 bases sitting between them. The CDR3 has 14 amino acids. Germline CDR1 is SEHNR and CDR2 is FQNEAQ (reference sequence). The CDR3 sequence: CASSLPGAADTQYF. The CDR3, as DNA: TGTGCCAGCAGTTTACCAGGGGCGGCGGATACGCAGTATTTT.

The CDR3 coding sequence is TGTGCCACCAGTGATCCCGTGGTTAACTATGGCTACACCTTC. Its translation is CATSDPVVNYGYTF. V is TRBV24-1 and J is TRBJ1-2; the D is unclear. CDR1 is KGHDR, CDR2 SFDVKD, per germline. Trimming stripped 3 bases from V and 1 base from J, with 8 bases between. The length of the CDR3 is 14 residues.

The gene calls are TRBV20-1 and TRBJ1-4; D may be TRBD1 (5 bases). This CDR3 is 11 amino acids long. Germline loops: CDR1 DFQATT, CDR2 SNEGSKA (reference sequence). Trimming pared 2 bases from V and 13 bases from J, leaving 11 bases between. The CDR3 sequence is CSARIPGGLFF. CDR3 nucleotides: TGCAGTGCTAGAATCCCCGGGGGACTGTTTTTT.

This chain uses TRBV7-3 with TRBJ2-2; TRBD2 might be the D (5 bases). The CDR3 is 16 amino acids. Germline CDR1 SGHTA, CDR2 FQGTGA. Trimming took 3 bases from V and 6 from J, leaving 17 bases between them. Here the CDR3 reads CASSLTPGFGAGELFF. The CDR3 region has the DNA TGTGCCAGCAGCTTGACACCGGGATTTGGGGCCGGGGAGCTGTTTTTT.